This TCR beta chain comes out of a study of blood T cells in healthy people across ages. Through a sample-barcoded 5' primer and a J-beta primer mix, a second PCR was run for roughly 7 to 11 cycles. TCRdb passed the 5' RACE reads through MiXCR, listing each CDR3 protein once. The table has about a million distinct CDR3 sequences, 30% to 40% seen once. This clonotype was counted many times. Between the trimmed V and J ends, which lost 0 bases and 4 bases, there was a span of 13 bases. This CDR3 comprises 15 residues. Germline V gene lookup returns CDR1 DFQATT and CDR2 SNEGSKA (reference sequence). The sequence was collected from a young man in good health. The sample taken for sequencing was blood. The chain recombines TRBV20-1 with TRBJ2-1; possibly TRBD1 for D (6 bases). DNA for the CDR3: TGCAGTGCTAGAGATGGACCAGGGGATTACAATGAGCAGTTCTTC. Amino acids: CSARDGPGDYNEQFF.